Listed below are T cell receptor beta chains from one sample, sequenced in a study of T cell responses to AZD1222 COVID-19 vaccine. Assay used: immunoSEQ multiplex PCR; TCRdb lists only in-frame clones, some missing. The repertoire holds over 95,000 clones, with approximately 89% as singletons. This sample comprised peripheral blood, obtained on day 0 of AZD1222 vaccination. Every receptor here comes from an adult in good health. CDR3s include the opening cysteine and the closing phenylalanine or tryptophan. A D gene is named only where the DNA matches it firmly. Clone size is shown for a subset of rows, as once, few, many or a class of expanded clone.

TRBJ1-5	NA	TRBV30	NA	CAWSVRRGDQPQHF	TGTGCCTGGAGTGTACGACGGGGGGATCAGCCCCAGCATTTT
TRBJ1-6	TRBD1	TRBV18	NA	CASSPQGAESPLHF	TGTGCCAGCTCACCCCAGGGGGCTGAATCACCCCTCCACTTT
TRBJ1-1	NA	TRBV5-1	NA	CASSNGQPNTEAFF	TGCGCCAGCAGCAATGGACAGCCGAACACTGAAGCTTTCTTT
TRBJ1-2	TRBD1	TRBV5-4	NA	CASIIRQGGNYGYTF	TGTGCCAGCATCATAAGACAGGGTGGTAACTATGGCTACACCTTC
TRBJ1-1	NA	TRBV12-5	NA	CASSQQTNTEAFF	TGTGCTAGTTCACAACAGACGAACACTGAAGCTTTCTTT
TRBJ1-2	NA	TRBV19	NA	CASSINWSYGYTF	TGTGCCAGTAGTATAAATTGGTCCTATGGCTACACCTTC
TRBJ2-3	TRBD1	TRBV4-3	NA	CASSQDGTGLYTQYF	TGCGCCAGCAGCCAAGATGGGACAGGCCTCTATACGCAGTATTTT
TRBJ1-6	NA	TRBV28	NA	CASSLPIDRARSPLHF	TGTGCCAGCAGTTTACCAATCGACAGAGCTCGGTCACCCCTCCACTTT
TRBJ2-3	NA	TRBV5-1	NA	CASSPKGGGTDTQYF	TGCGCCAGCAGCCCCAAGGGTGGGGGCACAGATACGCAGTATTTT
TRBJ1-1	NA	TRBV7-2	NA	CASSPGTEAFF	TGTGCCAGCAGCCCCGGGACAGAAGCTTTCTTT
TRBJ2-7	NA	TRBV6-5	NA	CASSFGLFYEQYF	TGTGCCAGCAGTTTCGGTCTCTTCTACGAGCAGTACTTC
TRBJ2-7	NA	TRBV12-3/TRBV12-4	once	CASSWGTAEQYF	TGTGCCAGCAGTTGGGGGACCGCAGAGCAGTACTTC
TRBJ1-2	NA	TRBV12-3/TRBV12-4	NA	CASSPLNYGYTF	TGTGCCAGCAGTCCCCTAAATTATGGCTACACCTTC
TRBJ2-7	TRBD1	TRBV6-5	NA	CASSKQGYEQYF	TGTGCCAGCAGTAAACAGGGGTACGAGCAGTACTTC
TRBJ1-4	NA	TRBV4-1	NA	CASSQKIPAANEKLFF	TGCGCCAGCAGCCAAAAAATCCCGGCGGCTAATGAAAAACTGTTTTTT
TRBJ1-5	NA	TRBV19	NA	CASSVSRGRGYSNQPQHF	TGTGCCAGTAGTGTCTCCCGGGGCAGGGGATATAGCAATCAGCCCCAGCATTTT
TRBJ2-3	TRBD1	TRBV19	NA	CASSIYRGRDTQYF	TGTGCCAGTAGTATTTACAGGGGGAGAGATACGCAGTATTTT
TRBJ1-1	NA	TRBV6-1	NA	CASSEMGFGTEAFF	TGTGCCAGCAGTGAAATGGGGTTCGGCACTGAAGCTTTCTTT